This T cell receptor beta chain stems from a study of HIV-infected patients and healthy controls. As for the study in general: After three months of therapy, CD4 counts rose modestly but significantly in about 85% of the 16 patients. Total CDR3 counts per chain did not differ significantly between patients and controls. Study-wide results and limits: Mean usage of eight alpha and eight beta V genes differed significantly in HIV-infected patients versus controls. HIV-infected repertoires had significantly higher mean Gini indices than controls, possibly reflecting oligoclonality.

cDNA was made from around 0.45 ug RNA using alpha and beta constant primers. Each of the alpha and beta chains got its own library through chain-specific third strand synthesis with indices. TCRdb processed the 5' RACE reads anew with MiXCR; each CDR3 protein has one entry. Its listing shows several distinct CDR3 sequences. Germline V gene sequence: CDR1 SGHDN, CDR2 FVKESK. V dropped 4 bases and J dropped 5 bases, with 11 bases sitting between them. The CDR3 consists of 14 residues. Points on this clonotype: Its specificity is unknown. Because this beta chain is a stray read in a library intended to capture alpha chains, its abundance should not be given much weight.

The repertoire came from unfractionated whole blood and reflected all unsorted peripheral T cells. This sequence originates from an adult with HIV infection. This specimen was blood, taken before antiretroviral therapy. V is TRBV14 and J is TRBJ2-2; D not resolved. CDR3 sequence: CASSPGPSTGELFF. For the CDR3, the DNA is TGTGCCAGCAGCCCAGGACCTTCAACCGGGGAGCTGTTTTTT. Variable domain in full (rest from reference TRBV14 and TRBJ2-2): EAGVTQFPSHSVIEKGQTVTLRCDPISGHDNLYWYRRVMGKEIKFLLHFVKESKQDESGMPNNRFLAERTGGTYSTLKVQPAELEDSGVYFCASSPGPSTGELFFGEGSRLTVL.